This T cell receptor beta chain was identified in a study of blood T cell repertoires in COVID-19. Study information: Acute-phase and convalescent COVID-19 samples originated in the United States, Italy and Spain.

The CDR3 runs 14 residues. Trimming stripped 8 bases from V and 2 bases from J, with 15 bases between. Germline CDR1 is SNHLY and CDR2 is FYNNEI. This clone was seen a handful of times. Seattle's cohort entered during active infection and was followed longitudinally. Assay: immunoSEQ multiplex PCR; the TCRdb copy retains only in-frame clones and omits some. The table has about 180,000 clones, roughly 81% seen once. The chain links TRBV2 to TRBJ2-5; D is possibly TRBD2 (5 bases). Sequencing input: peripheral blood. This sequence was found in a woman between 50 and 59 years old with COVID-19, enrolled during active disease. The DNA for the CDR3 is TGTGCCAGCGGGGAGAGGACTTATCAAGAGACCCAGTACTTC. It specifies CASGERTYQETQYF.